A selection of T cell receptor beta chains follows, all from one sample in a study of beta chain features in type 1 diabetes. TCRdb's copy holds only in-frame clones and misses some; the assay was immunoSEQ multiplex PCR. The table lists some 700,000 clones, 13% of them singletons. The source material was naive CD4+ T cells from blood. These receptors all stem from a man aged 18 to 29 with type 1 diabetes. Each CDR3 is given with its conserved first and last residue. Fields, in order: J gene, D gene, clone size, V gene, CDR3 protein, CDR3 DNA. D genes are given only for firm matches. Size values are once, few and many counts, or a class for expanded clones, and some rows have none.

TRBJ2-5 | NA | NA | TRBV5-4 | CASSPTKGFQETQYF | TGTGCCAGCAGCCCCACGAAGGGGTTCCAAGAGACCCAGTACTTC
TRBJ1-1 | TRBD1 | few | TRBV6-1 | CASSPYPTGVTEAFF | TGTGCCAGCAGTCCTTACCCAACAGGGGTCACTGAAGCTTTCTTT
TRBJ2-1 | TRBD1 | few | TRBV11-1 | CASSLGQGHEQFF | TGTGCCAGCAGCTTGGGACAGGGGCATGAGCAGTTCTTC
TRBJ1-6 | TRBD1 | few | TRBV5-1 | CASSPGQGGAPLHF | TGCGCCAGCAGCCCGGGACAGGGGGGAGCACCCCTCCACTTT
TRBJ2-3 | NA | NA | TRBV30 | CAWSVRIDTQYF | TGTGCCTGGAGTGTGAGGATAGATACGCAGTATTTT
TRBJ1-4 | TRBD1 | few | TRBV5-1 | CASSVGQDNEKLFF | TGCGCCAGCAGCGTGGGACAGGATAATGAAAAACTGTTTTTT
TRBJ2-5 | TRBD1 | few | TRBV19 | CASSMATGEETQYF | TGTGCCAGTAGTATGGCGACAGGGGAAGAGACCCAGTACTTC
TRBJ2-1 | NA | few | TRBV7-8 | CASSLVAWGSYNEQFF | TGTGCCAGCAGCTTAGTAGCGTGGGGATCCTACAATGAGCAGTTCTTC
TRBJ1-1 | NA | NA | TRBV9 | CASSVEGGTRAFF | TGTGCCAGCAGCGTAGAAGGAGGGACGAGGGCTTTCTTT
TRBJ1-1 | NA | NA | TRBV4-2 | CASSPQGMGTEAFF | TGTGCCAGCAGCCCTCAGGGAATGGGGACTGAAGCTTTCTTT
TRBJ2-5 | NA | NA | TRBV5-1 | CASSLGQESTQYF | TGCGCCAGCAGCTTGGGACAGGAATCGACCCAGTACTTC
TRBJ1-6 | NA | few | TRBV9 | CASSGDRSASYNSPLHF | TGTGCCAGCAGCGGTGACAGGAGCGCATCCTATAATTCACCCCTCCACTTT
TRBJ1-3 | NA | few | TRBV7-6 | CASSLVRGLSGNTIYF | TGTGCCAGCAGCTTAGTAAGGGGCCTCTCTGGAAACACCATATATTTT
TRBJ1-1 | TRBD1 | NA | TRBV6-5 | CASSQTGTGSTEAFF | TGTGCCAGCAGTCAGACCGGGACAGGGAGTACTGAAGCTTTCTTT
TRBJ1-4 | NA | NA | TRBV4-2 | CASSQGSDTINEKLFF | TGTGCCAGCAGCCAAGGTTCCGACACTATTAATGAAAAACTGTTTTTT
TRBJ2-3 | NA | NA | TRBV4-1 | CASSGFGGPEDTQYF | TGCGCCAGCAGCGGGTTTGGGGGGCCGGAAGATACGCAGTATTTT
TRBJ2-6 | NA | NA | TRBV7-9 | CASTPTTSGANVLTF | TGTGCCAGCACCCCAACAACGTCTGGGGCCAACGTCCTGACTTTC
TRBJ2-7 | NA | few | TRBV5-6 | CASSLGEEQYF | TGTGCCAGCAGCTTGGGGGAGGAGCAGTACTTC
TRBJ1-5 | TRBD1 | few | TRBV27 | CASRPGTGGNQPQHF | TGTGCCAGCAGACCGGGGACAGGGGGCAATCAGCCCCAGCATTTT
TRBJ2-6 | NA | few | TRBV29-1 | CSVDPSGANVLTF | TGCAGCGTGGACCCCTCTGGGGCCAACGTCCTGACTTTC
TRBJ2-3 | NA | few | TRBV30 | CAWRRWTDTQYF | TGTGCCTGGAGAAGATGGACAGATACGCAGTATTTT
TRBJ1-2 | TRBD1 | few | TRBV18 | CASSPGTESGYTF | TGTGCCAGCTCCCCTGGGACAGAAAGTGGCTACACCTTC
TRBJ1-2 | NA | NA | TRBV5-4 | CASSLGSDYGYTF | TGTGCCAGCAGCTTGGGCAGCGATTATGGCTACACCTTC
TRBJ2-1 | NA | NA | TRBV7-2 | CASSTARGPSYNEQFF | TGTGCCAGCAGCACGGCGCGGGGGCCCTCCTACAATGAGCAGTTCTTC
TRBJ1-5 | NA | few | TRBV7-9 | CASSLMETEPQHF | TGTGCCAGCAGCTTAATGGAGACAGAGCCCCAGCATTTT
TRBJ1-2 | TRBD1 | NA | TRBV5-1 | CASSPGTGGEYGYTF | TGCGCCAGCAGCCCCGGGACAGGGGGAGAGTATGGCTACACCTTC
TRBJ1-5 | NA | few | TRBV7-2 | CASSLGEFNQPQHF | TGTGCCAGCAGCCTTGGGGAATTCAATCAGCCCCAGCATTTT
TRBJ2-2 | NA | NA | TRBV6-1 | CASSAPGLVAGELFF | TGTGCCAGCAGTGCTCCAGGGCTAGTCGCCGGGGAGCTGTTTTTT
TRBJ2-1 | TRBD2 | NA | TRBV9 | CASNQGGTSSANEQFF | TGTGCCAGCAACCAAGGAGGGACTAGCTCGGCCAATGAGCAGTTCTTC
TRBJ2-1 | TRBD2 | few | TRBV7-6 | CASSLERGGRNEQFF | TGTGCCAGCAGCTTAGAGCGGGGGGGCCGCAATGAGCAGTTCTTC
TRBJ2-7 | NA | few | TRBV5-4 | CASSLNTGTHEQYF | TGTGCCAGCAGCTTGAATACAGGGACCCACGAGCAGTACTTC
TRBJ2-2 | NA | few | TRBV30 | CAWSVYRTGELFF | TGTGCCTGGAGTGTATATAGGACCGGGGAGCTGTTTTTT
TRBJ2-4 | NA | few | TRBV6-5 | CASRKTGTDIQYF | TGTGCCAGCAGAAAAACAGGAACGGACATTCAGTACTTC
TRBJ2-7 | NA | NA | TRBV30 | CAWSSLLWGSYEQYF | TGTGCCTGGAGTTCTTTACTATGGGGCTCCTACGAGCAGTACTTC
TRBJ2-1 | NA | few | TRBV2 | CASSERSEQFF | TGTGCCAGCAGTGAGAGGTCCGAGCAGTTCTTC
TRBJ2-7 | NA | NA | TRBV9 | CASSVDPSPGYEQYF | TGTGCCAGCAGCGTAGATCCGTCACCAGGGTACGAGCAGTACTTC